The text below deals with one T cell receptor (beta chain). The data derive from a study of beta chain features in type 1 diabetes. Background on the study: All samples yielded some 100,000,000 examined sorted cells.

The isolated RNA, all of it, was reverse transcribed, so expressed TCRB transcripts were what got sequenced. Sequencing used immunoSEQ multiplex PCR; TCRdb keeps in-frame clones, though not all of them. The table has about 620,000 clones, about 14% seen once; the top ten hold approximately 0.099%. The V end lost 4 bases, the J end lost 3 bases, and 10 bases lay between the germline ends. Germline CDR1 and CDR2: SGHRS and YFSETQ. The CDR3 consists of 14 residues. The clonotype comes from a man between 18 and 29 years old in good health. The chain joins TRBV5-1 to TRBJ2-2, with D possibly called TRBD1 or TRBD2 (5 bases each). The sequencing input was naive CD4+ T cells from blood. CDR3 DNA sequence: TGCGCCAGCAGCGGGGGTTCAGACACCGGGGAGCTGTTTTTT. Protein sequence: CASSGGSDTGELFF.